The rows below give T cell receptor beta chains drawn from one sample of a study of shared clonotypes between healthy human individuals. Clones were read by immunoSEQ multiplex PCR, and TCRdb kept only the in-frame ones, dropping some. The repertoire holds 400,000 to 500,000 clones, with around 80% as singletons. The sample comprised PBMCs. These receptor sequences come from a woman between 35 and 50 years old in good health. Some clones in this sample may be carry-over from other donors' samples. CDR3s include the opening cysteine and the closing phenylalanine or tryptophan. D genes are given only for firm matches. Expanded clones are given a class, and other clones once, few, many or no size at all.

TRBV16	TRBD1	few	TRBJ2-1	CASSQSGTGWNEQFF	TGTGCCAGCAGCCAATCGGGGACAGGGTGGAATGAGCAGTTCTTC
TRBV5-8	TRBD2	-	TRBJ2-2	CASSLGLAGNTGELFF	TGTGCCAGCAGCTTGGGACTAGCGGGGAACACCGGGGAGCTGTTTTTT
TRBV10-1	-	many	TRBJ1-1	CASSPRGATEAFF	TGCGCCAGCAGTCCCAGGGGCGCCACTGAAGCTTTCTTT
TRBV30	TRBD2	-	TRBJ2-3	CAWTSGRKPSTDTQYF	TGTGCCTGGACTAGCGGGAGGAAACCTAGCACAGATACGCAGTATTTT
TRBV29-1	-	-	TRBJ1-5	CSVGGGSRNQPQHF	TGCAGCGTTGGCGGCGGCAGTAGAAATCAGCCCCAGCATTTT
TRBV30	TRBD1	many	TRBJ1-4	CAWSVRAGGFEKLFF	TGTGCCTGGAGTGTTCGGGCAGGGGGTTTTGAAAAACTGTTTTTT
TRBV5-8	TRBD1	-	TRBJ2-7	CASSLITGVNEQYF	TGTGCCAGCAGCTTGATTACAGGGGTGAACGAGCAGTACTTC
TRBV28	TRBD1	many	TRBJ1-1	CATRGGTGWNTEAFF	TGTGCTACAAGGGGGGGGACAGGCTGGAACACTGAAGCTTTCTTT
TRBV5-8	-	-	TRBJ1-5	CASSKAFGARGQPQHF	TGTGCCAGCAGCAAAGCCTTCGGGGCGCGAGGTCAGCCCCAGCATTTT
TRBV27	-	-	TRBJ1-1	CASSPRVQERIMNTEAFF	TGTGCCAGCAGTCCCCGGGTGCAGGAGCGTATAATGAACACTGAAGCTTTCTTT
TRBV18	TRBD1	-	TRBJ1-5	CASSADRVRNQPQHF	TGTGCCAGCTCGGCGGACAGGGTAAGGAATCAGCCCCAGCATTTT
TRBV30	TRBD2	few	TRBJ2-1	CAWRKREVPYNEQFF	TGTGCCTGGAGGAAGCGGGAGGTCCCGTACAATGAGCAGTTCTTC
TRBV5-4	-	-	TRBJ2-7	CASSAAGQICEQYF	TGTGCCAGCAGCGCGGCGGGACAGATCTGCGAGCAGTACTTC
TRBV19	-	-	TRBJ2-1	CASSPRVGTSNEQFF	TGTGCCAGTAGCCCCCGAGTTGGAACGTCCAATGAGCAGTTCTTC
TRBV29-1	TRBD2	-	TRBJ2-1	CSVEDGGEGFRDEQFF	TGCAGCGTTGAAGATGGGGGGGAGGGTTTCCGCGATGAGCAGTTCTTC
TRBV7-7	-	-	TRBJ2-3	CASSPTGGGTDTQYF	TGTGCTAGCAGCCCGACAGGAGGCGGAACAGATACGCAGTATTTT